This TCR beta chain is from a study of cytomegalovirus exposure and HLA in healthy donors. Deletions cut 0 bases from V and 10 bases from J, with 18 bases between. This CDR3 has 14 residues. The V gene's germline CDR1 is GTSNPN and CDR2 SVGIG (reference sequence). Donors were nominally healthy when sampled, though unrecorded immune exposures were likely. PCR primers comprised 60 Vbeta and 13 Jbeta primers. The data were produced by immunoSEQ multiplex PCR, yet TCRdb's version contains in-frame clones alone and is incomplete. The sample table sets out around 75,000 clones. The material sequenced was PBMCs. The J gene is TRBJ1-1, the V gene TRBV30, with a possible D match to TRBD1 (5 bases). This receptor was identified in a man aged 50-60 years in good health and CMV-seropositive. CDR3 loop: CAWSVQGTPKGAFF. CDR3 nucleotide sequence: TGTGCCTGGAGTGTTCAGGGAACCCCTAAGGGAGCTTTCTTT.